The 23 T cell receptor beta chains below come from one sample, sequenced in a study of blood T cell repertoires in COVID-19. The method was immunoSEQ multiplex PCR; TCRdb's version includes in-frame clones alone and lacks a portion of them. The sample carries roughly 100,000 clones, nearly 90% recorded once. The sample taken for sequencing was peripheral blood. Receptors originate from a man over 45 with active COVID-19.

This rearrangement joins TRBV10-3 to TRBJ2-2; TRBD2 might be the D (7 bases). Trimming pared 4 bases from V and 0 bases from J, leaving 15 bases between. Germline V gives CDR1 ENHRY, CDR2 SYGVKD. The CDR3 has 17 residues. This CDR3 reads CAISGVKGGPNTGELFF. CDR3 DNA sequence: TGTGCCATCAGTGGGGTAAAGGGGGGGCCGAACACCGGGGAGCTGTTTTTT.

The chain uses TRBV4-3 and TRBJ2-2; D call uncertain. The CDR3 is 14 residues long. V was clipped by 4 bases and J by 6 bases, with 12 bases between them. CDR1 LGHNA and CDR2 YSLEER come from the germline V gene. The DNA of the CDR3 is TGCGCCAGCAGCCTCGGCCGGAGCGCCGGGGAGCTGTTTTTT. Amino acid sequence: CASSLGRSAGELFF.

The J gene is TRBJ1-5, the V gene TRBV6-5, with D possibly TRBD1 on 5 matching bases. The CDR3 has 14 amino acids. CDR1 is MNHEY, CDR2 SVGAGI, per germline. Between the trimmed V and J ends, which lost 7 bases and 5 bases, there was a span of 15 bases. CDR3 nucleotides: TGTGCCAGCACTCAAGAACGACAGCATCAGCCCCAGCATTTT. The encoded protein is CASTQERQHQPQHF.

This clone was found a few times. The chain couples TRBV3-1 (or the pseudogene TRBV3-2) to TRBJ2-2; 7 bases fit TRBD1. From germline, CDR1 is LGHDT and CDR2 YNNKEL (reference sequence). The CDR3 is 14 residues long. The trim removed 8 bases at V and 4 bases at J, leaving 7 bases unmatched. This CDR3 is CASRRGRTTGELFF. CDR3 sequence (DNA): TGTGCCAGCCGTAGGGGGCGGACCACCGGGGAGCTGTTTTTT.

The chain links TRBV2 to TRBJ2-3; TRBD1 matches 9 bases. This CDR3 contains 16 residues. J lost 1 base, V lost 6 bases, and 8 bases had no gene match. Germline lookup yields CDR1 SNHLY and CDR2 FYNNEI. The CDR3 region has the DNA TGTGCCAGCAGAAAAGGGGGACAGGGAGGCACAGATACGCAGTATTTT. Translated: CASRKGGQGGTDTQYF.

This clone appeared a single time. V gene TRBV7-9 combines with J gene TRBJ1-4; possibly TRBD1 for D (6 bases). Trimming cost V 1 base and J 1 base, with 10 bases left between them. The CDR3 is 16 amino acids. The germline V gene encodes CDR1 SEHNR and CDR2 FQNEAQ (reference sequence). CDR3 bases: TGTGCCAGCAGCTTAGACAGGGTGGAAACTAATGAAAAACTGTTTTTT. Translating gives CASSLDRVETNEKLFF.

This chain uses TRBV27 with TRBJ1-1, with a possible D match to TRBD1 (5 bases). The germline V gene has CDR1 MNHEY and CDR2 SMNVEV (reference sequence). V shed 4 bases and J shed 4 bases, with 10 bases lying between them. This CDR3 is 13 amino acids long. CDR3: CASSSTQGTEAFF. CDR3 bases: TGTGCCAGCAGTTCCACTCAGGGCACTGAAGCTTTCTTT.

For the CDR3, the DNA is TGTGCCAGCAGATTTGGGACTACCAACCAAGAGACCCAGTACTTC. Translation: CASRFGTTNQETQYF. This rearrangement joins TRBV2 to TRBJ2-5; TRBD2 aligns across 7 bases. V lost 6 bases to trimming and J lost 0 bases; unmatched junction nucleotides: 7. The CDR3 is 15 amino acids. Germline assignment: CDR1 SNHLY and CDR2 FYNNEI.

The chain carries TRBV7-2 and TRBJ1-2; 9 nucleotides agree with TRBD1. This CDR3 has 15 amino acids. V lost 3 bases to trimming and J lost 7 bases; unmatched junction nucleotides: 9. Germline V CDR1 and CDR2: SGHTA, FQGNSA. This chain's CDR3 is CASSFATGGGRGYTF. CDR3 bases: TGTGCCAGCAGCTTTGCCACAGGGGGCGGGCGTGGCTACACCTTC. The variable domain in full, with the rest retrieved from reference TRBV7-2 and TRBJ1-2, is GAGVSQSPSNKVTEKGKDVELRCDPISGHTALYWYRQSLGQGLEFLIYFQGNSAPDKSGLPSDRFSAERTGGSVSTLTIQRTQQEDSAVYLCASSFATGGGRGYTFGSGTRLTVV.

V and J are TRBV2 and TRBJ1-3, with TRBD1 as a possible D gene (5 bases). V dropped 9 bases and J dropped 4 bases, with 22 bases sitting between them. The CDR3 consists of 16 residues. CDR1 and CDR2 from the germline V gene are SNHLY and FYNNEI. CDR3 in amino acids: CASSSGQGGRGNTIYF. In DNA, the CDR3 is TGTGCCAGTTCTAGCGGGCAGGGCGGACGAGGAAACACCATATATTTT.

The CDR3 region is CASSPRDNNQPQHF. The DNA for the CDR3 is TGTGCCAGTAGTCCCCGGGATAACAATCAGCCCCAGCATTTT. The chain combines TRBV19 with TRBJ1-5; D gene unclear. Between the trimmed V and J ends, which lost 5 bases and 3 bases, there was a span of 11 bases. CDR3 length: 14 amino acids. CDR1 is LNHDA, CDR2 SQIVND, per germline (reference sequence).

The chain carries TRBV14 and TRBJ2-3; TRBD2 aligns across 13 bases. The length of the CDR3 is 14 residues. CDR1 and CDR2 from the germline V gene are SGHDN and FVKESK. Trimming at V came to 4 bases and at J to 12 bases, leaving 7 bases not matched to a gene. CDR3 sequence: CASSRGLAGRKQYF. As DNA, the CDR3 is TGTGCCAGCAGCCGGGGACTAGCGGGGAGAAAACAGTATTTT. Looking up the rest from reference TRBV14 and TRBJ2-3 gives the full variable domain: EAGVTQFPSHSVIEKGQTVTLRCDPISGHDNLYWYRRVMGKEIKFLLHFVKESKQDESGMPNNRFLAERTGGTYSTLKVQPAELEDSGVYFCASSRGLAGRKQYFGPGTRLTVL.

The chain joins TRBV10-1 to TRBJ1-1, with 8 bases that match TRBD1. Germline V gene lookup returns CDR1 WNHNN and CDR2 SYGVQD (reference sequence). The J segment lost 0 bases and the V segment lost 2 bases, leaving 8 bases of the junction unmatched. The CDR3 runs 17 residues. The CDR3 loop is CASSEMTGDHLNTEAFF. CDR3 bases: TGCGCCAGCAGTGAGATGACAGGGGACCATTTGAACACTGAAGCTTTCTTT.

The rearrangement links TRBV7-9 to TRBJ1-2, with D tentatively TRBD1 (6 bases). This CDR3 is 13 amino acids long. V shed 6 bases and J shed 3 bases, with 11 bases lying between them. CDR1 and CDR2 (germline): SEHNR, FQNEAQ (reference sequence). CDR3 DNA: TGTGCCAGCAGTCACAGGGTTTACTATGGCTACACCTTC. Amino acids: CASSHRVYYGYTF.

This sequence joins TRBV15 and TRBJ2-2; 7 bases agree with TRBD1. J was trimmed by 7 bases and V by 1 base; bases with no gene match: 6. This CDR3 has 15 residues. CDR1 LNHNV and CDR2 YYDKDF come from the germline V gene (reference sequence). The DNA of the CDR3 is TGTGCCACCAGCAGAGGGCAGGGGGTGGTCGGGGAGCTGTTTTTT. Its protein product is CATSRGQGVVGELFF.

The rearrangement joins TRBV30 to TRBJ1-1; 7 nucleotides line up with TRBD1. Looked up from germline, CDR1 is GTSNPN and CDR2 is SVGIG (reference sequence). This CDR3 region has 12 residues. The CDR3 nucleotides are TGTGCTTACAGGGGTCAGAACACTGAAGCTTTCTTT. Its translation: CAYRGQNTEAFF.

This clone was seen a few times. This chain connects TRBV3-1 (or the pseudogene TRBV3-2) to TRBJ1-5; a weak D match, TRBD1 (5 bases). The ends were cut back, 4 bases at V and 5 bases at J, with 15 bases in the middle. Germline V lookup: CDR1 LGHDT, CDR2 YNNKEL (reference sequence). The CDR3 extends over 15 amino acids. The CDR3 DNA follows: TGTGCCAGCAGCCCTTTGGGGGGGAGGGATCAGCCCCAGCATTTT. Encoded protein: CASSPLGGRDQPQHF.

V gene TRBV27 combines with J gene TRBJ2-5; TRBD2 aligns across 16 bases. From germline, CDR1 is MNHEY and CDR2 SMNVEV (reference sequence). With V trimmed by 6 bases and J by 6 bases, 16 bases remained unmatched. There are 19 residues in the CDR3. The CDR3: CASSQVPGLAGGSTKTQYF. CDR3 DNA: TGTGCCAGCAGCCAGGTCCCGGGACTAGCGGGGGGGTCGACGAAGACCCAGTACTTC.

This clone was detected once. CDR3 sequence reads: CAISERRQNLSGNTIYF. The CDR3 DNA reads as TGTGCCATCAGTGAGCGGAGACAGAACCTCTCTGGAAACACCATATATTTT. This chain joins TRBV10-3 and TRBJ1-3; possibly TRBD1 for D (5 bases). V was shortened by 2 bases and J by 0 bases, with 14 bases between the two germline ends. Germline loops: CDR1 ENHRY, CDR2 SYGVKD. The CDR3 sequence is 17 residues long.

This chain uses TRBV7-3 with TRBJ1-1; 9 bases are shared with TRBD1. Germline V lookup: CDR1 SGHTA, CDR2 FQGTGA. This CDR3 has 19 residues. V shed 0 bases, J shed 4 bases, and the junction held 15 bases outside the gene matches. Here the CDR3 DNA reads TGTGCCAGCAGCTTAACCGGGACAGGGAACCGCCCAGCGACCACTGAAGCTTTCTTT. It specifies CASSLTGTGNRPATTEAFF.

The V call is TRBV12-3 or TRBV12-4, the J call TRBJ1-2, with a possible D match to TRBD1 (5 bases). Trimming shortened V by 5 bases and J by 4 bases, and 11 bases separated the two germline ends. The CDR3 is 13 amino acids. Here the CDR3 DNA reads TGTGCCAGCAGTCCCCAGGGTACCTATGGCTACACCTTC. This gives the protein CASSPQGTYGYTF.

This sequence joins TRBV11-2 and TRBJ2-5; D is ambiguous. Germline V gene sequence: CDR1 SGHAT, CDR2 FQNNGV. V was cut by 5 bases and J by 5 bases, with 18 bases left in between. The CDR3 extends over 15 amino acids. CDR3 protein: CASSLSGGLWETQYF. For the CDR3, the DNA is TGTGCCAGCAGCCTCTCCGGTGGGCTATGGGAGACCCAGTACTTC. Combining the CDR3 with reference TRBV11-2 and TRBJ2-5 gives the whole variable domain EAGVAQSPRYKIIEKRQSVAFWCNPISGHATLYWYQQILGQGPKLLIQFQNNGVVDDSQLPKDRFSAERLKGVDSTLKIQPAKLEDSAVYLCASSLSGGLWETQYFGPGTRLLVL.

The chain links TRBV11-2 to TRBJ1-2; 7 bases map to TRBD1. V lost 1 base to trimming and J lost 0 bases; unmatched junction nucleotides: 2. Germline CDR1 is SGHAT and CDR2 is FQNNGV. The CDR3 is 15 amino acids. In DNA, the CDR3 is TGTGCCAGCAGCTTAGGGGACAGCCCTAACTATGGCTACACCTTC. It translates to CASSLGDSPNYGYTF.